These 5 T cell receptor beta chains originate from one sample sequenced in a study of graft-versus-host responses after intestinal transplantation. Their antigens are not known. Sequenced by immunoSEQ multiplex PCR; TCRdb stores in-frame clones only, minus some. Of under 90,000 clones in the sample, 85% to 95% were seen once. Sequenced material: unstimulated CD4+ T cells sorted from spleen or lymph node cells, taken before transplant. These receptors originate from a human donor who was the organ donor for an intestinal transplant.

The J gene is TRBJ2-1, the V gene TRBV5-1; 16 bases are shared with TRBD2. The length of the CDR3 is 17 residues. V was pared by 4 bases and J by 2 bases, with 3 bases of the junction left unmatched. CDR1 and CDR2 (germline): SGHRS, YFSETQ. The CDR3 reads CASSTGTSGGAYNEQFF. The CDR3 bases are TGCGCCAGCAGCACCGGGACTAGCGGGGGGGCCTACAATGAGCAGTTCTTC.

As to this clone: The same CDR3 can be traced to other DNA sequences in this sample. The CDR3 loop is CASSLPGETQYF. The CDR3 coding sequence is TGCGCCAGCAGCCTCCCCGGAGAGACCCAGTACTTC. This chain links TRBV5-1 with TRBJ2-5; D gene unclear. This CDR3 region has 12 residues. Germline V gene sequence: CDR1 SGHRS, CDR2 YFSETQ. Trimming removed 4 bases at V and 4 bases at J, with 8 bases between.

This sequence joins TRBV5-1 and TRBJ2-2, with D perhaps TRBD1 (5 bases). V was shortened by 0 bases and J by 7 bases, with 13 bases between the two germline ends. Germline V gives CDR1 SGHRS, CDR2 YFSETQ. This CDR3 is 15 amino acids long. In nucleotides, the CDR3 is TGCGCCAGCAGCTTGGGGTACCAGGGTTACGGGGAGCTGTTTTTT. This translates into CASSLGYQGYGELFF.

J is TRBJ2-2 and V is TRBV19; 14 bases align to TRBD2. V dropped 8 bases and J dropped 3; count of bases not matched to a gene: 8. This CDR3 spans 17 amino acids. Germline CDR1 reads LNHDA; CDR2 reads SQIVND (reference sequence). This CDR3 reads CASRTGLAGAYTGELFF. CDR3 DNA sequence: TGTGCCAGTCGCACGGGACTAGCGGGGGCCTACACCGGGGAGCTGTTTTTT.

The chain joins TRBV6-1 to TRBJ2-7; D not certain. The V gene lost 3 bases and the J gene lost 0 bases, with 12 bases spanning the gap. The CDR3 consists of 15 residues. Per the germline V gene, CDR1 is MNHNS and CDR2 is SASEGT. The CDR3 DNA sequence: TGTGCCAGCAGTGACCGTTCAGGAACCTCCTACGAGCAGTACTTC. It encodes CASSDRSGTSYEQYF.